A selection of T cell receptor beta chains follows, all from one sample in a study of Ad26.COV2.S vaccination and SARS-CoV-2 variants. Measured with immunoSEQ multiplex PCR; TCRdb has only the in-frame clones, and not every one. Of some 410,000 clones listed, about 90% are singletons. Sequences were derived from peripheral blood, sampled in a trial of Ad26.COV2.S vaccine versus placebo. The receptors here all came from a person aged 18-65 years who received the Ad26.COV2.S COVID-19 vaccine or a placebo. Both conserved end residues are part of each CDR3. Each record gives: V gene, CDR3 protein.

TRBV29-1 CGTSGGGSVYNEQFF
TRBV7-8 CASSPPWLGVDQPQHF
TRBV7-8 CASSIDVNIQYF
TRBV5-8 CASSLAGRGLQPLHF
TRBV3-1/TRBV3-2 CASSGPYNEQFF
TRBV3-1/TRBV3-2 CASSQDAPPRDREEWFF
TRBV20-1 CSARIGDTQYF
TRBV6-1 CASSEARPGQGDEQFF
TRBV4-3 CASSQGTSGADNEQFF
TRBV27 CASTFSPPYTNTGELFF
TRBV27 CASSTPGTGGREQYF
TRBV9 CASSVNKHSGGAYSGANVLTF
TRBV9 CASSEISGGAWDEQFF
TRBV18 CASSPSQGYNQPQHF
TRBV30 CAWDPGVNYGYTF
TRBV5-1 CASGAGDAKNIQYF
TRBV7-2 CASSLGALQHF
TRBV16 CASSQPGVYGYTF
TRBV4-3 CASSQEGGAQYF
TRBV5-6 CASTSGGLGGETQYF
TRBV4-3 CASSQDPPGGVQETQYF
TRBV7-9 CASSPGGGGELFF
TRBV11-2 CASSFAWMSDNGYTF
TRBV7-9 CASNRGVGQPQHF
TRBV27 CASSLMGLNTEAFF
TRBV11-2 CASSLVGQSNEQFF
TRBV6-2/TRBV6-3 CASSYRGAGVTGELFF